The sequence of this T cell receptor (beta chain) was determined in a study of neurological immune-mediated disorders. Whole-study results and caveats: For the multiple sclerosis repertoire cluster, an association with any clinical or MRI feature was absent.

In the case of this clonotype: Its antigen is not identified.

The CDR3 loop spans 16 amino acids. Trimming took off 5 bases at V and 1 base at J, with 18 bases between the two ends. CD4+ or CD8+ T cells, more than 750,000 per library, were used for sorted libraries. Template-switch 5'RACE cDNA synthesis added a 10-nucleotide unique molecular identifier. MiXCR was run by TCRdb on the 5' RACE reads, yielding one entry per CDR3 protein. The table has some 22,000 distinct CDR3 sequences, roughly a sixth seen once. The material sequenced was CD8+ T cells from blood. The receptor was derived from a woman in her late teens or twenties with multiple sclerosis. The gene calls are TRBV12-3 or TRBV12-4 and TRBJ2-7; D tentatively reads TRBD1 or TRBD2 (5 bases each). The CDR3 spells CASSRGEGSGSYEQYV. DNA of the CDR3: TGTGCCAGCAGTCGAGGGGAAGGGTCGGGGTCCTACGAGCAGTACGTC.